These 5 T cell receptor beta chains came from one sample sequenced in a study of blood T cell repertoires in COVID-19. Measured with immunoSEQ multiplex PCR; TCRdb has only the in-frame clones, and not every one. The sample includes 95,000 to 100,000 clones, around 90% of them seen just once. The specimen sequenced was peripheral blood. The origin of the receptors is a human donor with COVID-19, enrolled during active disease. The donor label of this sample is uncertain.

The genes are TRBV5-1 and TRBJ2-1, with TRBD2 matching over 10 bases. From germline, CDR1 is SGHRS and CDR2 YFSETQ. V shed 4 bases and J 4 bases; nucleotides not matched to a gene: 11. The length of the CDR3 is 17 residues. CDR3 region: CASSPRPAGGPYNEQFF. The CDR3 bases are TGCGCCAGCAGCCCCAGGCCAGCGGGGGGGCCTTACAATGAGCAGTTCTTC.

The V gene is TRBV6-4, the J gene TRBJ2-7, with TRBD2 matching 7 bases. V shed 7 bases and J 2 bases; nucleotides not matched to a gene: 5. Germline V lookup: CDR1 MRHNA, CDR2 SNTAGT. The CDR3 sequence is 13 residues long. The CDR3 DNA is TGTGCCAGCATGGGCGGGAGTCCCTACGAGCAGTACTTC. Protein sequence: CASMGGSPYEQYF.

CDR3 in amino acids: CASSPRTVNQPQHF. The CDR3 nucleotides are TGTGCCAGCTCACCACGTACAGTCAATCAGCCCCAGCATTTT. The V gene is TRBV18, the J gene TRBJ1-5; D gene uncertain. The germline V gene encodes CDR1 KGHSH and CDR2 LQKENI. CDR3 size: 14 residues. Trimming stripped 1 base from V and 3 bases from J, with 7 bases between.

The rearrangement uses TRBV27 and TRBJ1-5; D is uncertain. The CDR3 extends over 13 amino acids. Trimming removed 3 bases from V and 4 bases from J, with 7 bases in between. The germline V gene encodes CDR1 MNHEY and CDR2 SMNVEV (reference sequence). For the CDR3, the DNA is TGTGCCAGCAGTTTTATCGGTAATCAGCCCCAGCATTTT. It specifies CASSFIGNQPQHF.

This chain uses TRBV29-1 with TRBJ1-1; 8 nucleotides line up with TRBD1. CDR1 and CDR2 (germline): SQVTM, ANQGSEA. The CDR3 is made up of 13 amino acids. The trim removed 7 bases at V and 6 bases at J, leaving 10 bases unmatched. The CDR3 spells CSARTGRFAEAFF. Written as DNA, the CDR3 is TGCAGCGCCAGGACAGGGAGGTTCGCTGAAGCTTTCTTT.